These 12 T cell receptor beta chains share one sample of origin, sequenced in a study of control samples from healthy donors and cancer patients. Assay used: immunoSEQ multiplex PCR; TCRdb lists only in-frame clones, some missing. The sample contains approximately 90,000 clones, about 87% of which appear only once. The sequencing input was blood. Every receptor here comes from a woman aged 70-85 years in good health.

V gene TRBV10-3 combines with J gene TRBJ2-7; perhaps TRBD1 as D (6 bases). The V and J ends lost 4 bases and 3 bases respectively, with 10 bases between them. Germline V gives CDR1 ENHRY, CDR2 SYGVKD. This CDR3 is built from 13 residues. The DNA of the CDR3 is TGTGCCATCAGTGCAGGGGCTCACTACGAGCAGTACTTC. This sequence encodes CAISAGAHYEQYF.

The rearrangement links TRBV7-9 to TRBJ1-6; D uncertain. Looked up from germline, CDR1 is SEHNR and CDR2 is FQNEAQ (reference sequence). The CDR3 is 16 residues long. The V end was cut by 6 bases, the J end by 0 bases, with 12 bases between. CDR3 amino acids: CASSPNSSSYNSPLHF. The CDR3 region has the DNA TGTGCCAGCAGTCCCAATTCGAGCTCCTATAATTCACCCCTCCACTTT.

The V call is TRBV3-1 (or the pseudogene TRBV3-2), the J call TRBJ1-3; possible D gene TRBD1, 6 bases. CDR3 length: 16 residues. V lost 1 base and J lost 3, with 13 bases in between. The germline V gene has CDR1 LGHDT and CDR2 YNNKEL (reference sequence). In DNA, the CDR3 is TGTGCCAGCAGCCAAGGAGGGGGAGCAAATGGAAACACCATATATTTT. It specifies CASSQGGGANGNTIYF.

J is TRBJ1-2 and V is TRBV7-2; D perhaps matches TRBD1 (5 bases). Germline loops: CDR1 SGHTA, CDR2 FQGNSA. The CDR3 consists of 13 residues. V was cut by 1 base and J by 4 bases, with 7 bases left in between. The CDR3: CASSLETAYGYTF. The CDR3 coding sequence is TGTGCCAGCAGCTTAGAGACAGCCTATGGCTACACCTTC.

The rearrangement links TRBV10-1 to TRBJ2-5; 7 bases agree with TRBD2. The CDR3 has 16 amino acids. Germline CDR1 and CDR2: WNHNN and SYGVQD (reference sequence). V trimming: 2 bases; J trimming: 5 bases; junction bases outside the gene matches: 11. CDR3 DNA: TGCGCCAGCAGTGAGACTAGACTAGCAGGCTCGGAGACCCAGTACTTC. Its translation: CASSETRLAGSETQYF.

V is TRBV6-2 or TRBV6-3 and J is TRBJ1-5; perhaps TRBD1 as D (5 bases). The CDR3 runs 14 residues. Germline CDR1 MNHEY, CDR2 SVGEGT. V gave up 2 bases and J gave up 7 bases, with 12 bases separating them. The CDR3 DNA reads TGTGCCAGCAGTTACCGGGGCAGGGAGCAGCCCCAGCATTTT. Residues: CASSYRGREQPQHF.

This clone appeared once. The chain joins TRBV5-1 to TRBJ1-2; perhaps TRBD1 as D (6 bases). Trimming cost V 2 bases and J 3 bases, with 14 bases left between them. CDR3 length: 15 residues. Germline loops: CDR1 SGHRS, CDR2 YFSETQ. Written as DNA, the CDR3 is TGCGCCAGCAGCTTCGGACAGACCGTTGACTATGGCTACACCTTC. Protein product: CASSFGQTVDYGYTF. Full variable domain (outside the CDR3, taken from reference TRBV5-1 and TRBJ1-2): KAGVTQTPRYLIKTRGQQVTLSCSPISGHRSVSWYQQTPGQGLQFLFEYFSETQRNKGNFPGRFSGRQFSNSRSEMNVSTLELGDSALYLCASSFGQTVDYGYTFGSGTRLTVV.

This chain links TRBV30 with TRBJ1-2; tentative D call: TRBD1 (5 bases). This CDR3 contains 12 residues. V was cut by 0 bases and J by 8 bases, with 10 bases left in between. Germline lookup yields CDR1 GTSNPN and CDR2 SVGIG (reference sequence). The CDR3 is CAWSVLGVGYTF. The CDR3, as DNA: TGTGCCTGGAGTGTTTTGGGGGTCGGCTACACCTTC.

The genes are TRBV6-6 and TRBJ1-4; D is perhaps TRBD1 (5 bases). The germline V gene has CDR1 MNHNY and CDR2 SVGAGI (reference sequence). The V and J ends lost 1 base and 0 bases respectively, with 9 bases between them. CDR3 size: 16 residues. The CDR3 protein is CASSYFGQATNEKLFF. CDR3 nucleotide sequence: TGTGCCAGCAGTTACTTCGGACAAGCAACTAATGAAAAACTGTTTTTT.

This chain links TRBV12-5 with TRBJ2-1; D is unclear. CDR1 and CDR2 from the germline V gene are LGHNT and FRNRAP. The CDR3 sequence is 11 residues long. Trimming shortened V by 5 bases and J by 10 bases, and 9 bases separated the two germline ends. Here the CDR3 DNA reads TGTGCTAGTGGTCTAACTAACGAGCAGTTCTTC. It specifies CASGLTNEQFF.

The table lists this clone with a count of one. This sequence joins TRBV7-6 and TRBJ2-1; possible D gene TRBD2, 6 bases. V lost 5 bases and J lost 6, with 11 bases in between. This CDR3 is built from 13 residues. Germline CDR1 is SGHVS and CDR2 is FNYEAQ. CDR3 amino acids: CASSLGTSNEQFF. CDR3 nucleotides: TGTGCCAGCAGCCTCGGGACTTCCAATGAGCAGTTCTTC.

This chain links TRBV15 with TRBJ1-5; D is unresolved. V was trimmed by 0 bases and J by 6 bases, leaving 12 bases between them. The CDR3 totals 15 residues. Per the germline V gene, CDR1 is LNHNV and CDR2 is YYDKDF (reference sequence). CDR3 loop: CATSRDTQYGQPQHF. The CDR3 DNA follows: TGTGCCACCAGCAGAGATACCCAGTATGGTCAGCCCCAGCATTTT.